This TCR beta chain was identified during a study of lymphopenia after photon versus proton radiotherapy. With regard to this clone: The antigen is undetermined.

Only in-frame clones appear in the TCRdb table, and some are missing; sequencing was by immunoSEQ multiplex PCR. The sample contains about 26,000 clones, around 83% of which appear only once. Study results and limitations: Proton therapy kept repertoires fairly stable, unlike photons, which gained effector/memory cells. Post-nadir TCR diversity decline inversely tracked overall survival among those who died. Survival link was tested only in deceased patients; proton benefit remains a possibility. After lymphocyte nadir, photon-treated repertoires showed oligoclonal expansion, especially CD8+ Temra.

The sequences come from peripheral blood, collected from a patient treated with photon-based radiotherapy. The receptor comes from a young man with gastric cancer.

CDR3 in amino acids: CASSPENVTDTQYF. CDR3 in DNA: TGCGCCAGCTCCCCGGAGAATGTGACAGATACGCAGTATTTT. The rearrangement uses TRBV10-1 and TRBJ2-3; D call uncertain. The V gene lost 8 bases and the J gene lost 3 bases, with 15 bases spanning the gap. The CDR3 totals 14 residues. Germline V gene lookup returns CDR1 WNHNN and CDR2 SYGVQD (reference sequence).